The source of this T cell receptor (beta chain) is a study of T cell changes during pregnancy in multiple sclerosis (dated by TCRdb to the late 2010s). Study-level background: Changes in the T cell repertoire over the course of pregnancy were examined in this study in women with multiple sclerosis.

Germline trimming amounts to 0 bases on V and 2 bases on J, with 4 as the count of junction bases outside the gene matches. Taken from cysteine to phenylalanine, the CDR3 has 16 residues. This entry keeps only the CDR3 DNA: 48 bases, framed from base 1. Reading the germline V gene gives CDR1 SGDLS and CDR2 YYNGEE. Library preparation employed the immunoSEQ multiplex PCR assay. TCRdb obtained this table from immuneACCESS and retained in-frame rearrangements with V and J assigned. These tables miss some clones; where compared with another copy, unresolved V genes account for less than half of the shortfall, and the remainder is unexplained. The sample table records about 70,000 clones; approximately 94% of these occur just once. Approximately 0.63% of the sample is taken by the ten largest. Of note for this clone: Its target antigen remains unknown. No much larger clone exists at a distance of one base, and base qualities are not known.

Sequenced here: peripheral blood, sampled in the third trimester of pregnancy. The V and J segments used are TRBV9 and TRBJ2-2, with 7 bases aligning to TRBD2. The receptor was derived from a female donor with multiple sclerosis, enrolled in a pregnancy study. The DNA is TGTGCCAGCAGCGTAGAAGCGGGGCCCAACACCGGGGAGCTGTTTTTT. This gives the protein CASSVEAGPNTGELFF.